This T cell receptor (beta chain) was found in a study of shared clonotypes between healthy human individuals. The assay was immunoSEQ multiplex PCR, and TCRdb's table has in-frame clones only and misses some. The sample records over 1.5 million clones, 95% to 99% being singletons. Trimming cost V 6 bases and J 0 bases, with 12 bases left between them. Germline V lookup: CDR1 SGHRS, CDR2 YFSETQ. The CDR3 is made up of 14 amino acids. The TCR was taken from a man younger than 40 in good health. Sequencing was carried out using naive CD4+ T cells sorted from blood. As for subset: CD45RA+ positively selected. This chain connects TRBV5-1 to TRBJ1-1, with a possible D match to TRBD1 (5 bases). The CDR3 spells CASNQRGMNTEAFF. CDR3 nucleotide sequence: TGCGCCAGCAACCAAAGGGGCATGAACACTGAAGCTTTCTTT. The complete variable domain, with remaining parts taken from reference TRBV5-1 and TRBJ1-1, reads KAGVTQTPRYLIKTRGQQVTLSCSPISGHRSVSWYQQTPGQGLQFLFEYFSETQRNKGNFPGRFSGRQFSNSRSEMNVSTLELGDSALYLCASNQRGMNTEAFFGQGTRLTVV.